This T cell receptor (beta chain) is from a study of cytomegalovirus exposure and HLA in healthy donors. Both 60 Vbeta primers and 13 Jbeta primers went into the PCR. Per the original methods: It was a later analysis that counted about 80 million unique TCR beta chains, of which roughly 11 million were shared. Profiled with immunoSEQ multiplex PCR; TCRdb holds only in-frame clones, not every one. That table supplies the V and J calls and clone size; D and trimming were determined from the DNA. In the table there are under 150,000 clones, roughly 80% of which are singletons. This receptor was obtained from a man aged 35-49 years in good health and CMV-seropositive. The sample comprised PBMCs.

The CDR3 region is CAIRKQGAQGYTF. The CDR3 DNA sequence: TGTGCCATCAGGAAACAGGGGGCGCAGGGCTACACCTTC. The chain couples TRBV10-3 to TRBJ1-2; TRBD1 matches 9 bases. The CDR3 is made up of 13 amino acids. V dropped 6 bases and J dropped 8; count of bases not matched to a gene: 7. Germline values: CDR1 ENHRY, CDR2 SYGVKD.